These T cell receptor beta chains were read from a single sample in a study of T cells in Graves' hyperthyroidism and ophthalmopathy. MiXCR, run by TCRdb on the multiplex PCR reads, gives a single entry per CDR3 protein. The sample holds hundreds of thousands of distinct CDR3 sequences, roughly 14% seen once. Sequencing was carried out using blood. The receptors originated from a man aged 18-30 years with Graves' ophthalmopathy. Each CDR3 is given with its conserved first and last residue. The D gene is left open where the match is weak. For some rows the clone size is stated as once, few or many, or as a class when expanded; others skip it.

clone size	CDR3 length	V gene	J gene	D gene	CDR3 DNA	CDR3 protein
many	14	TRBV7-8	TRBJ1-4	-	TGTGCCAGCAGCTTAGCACAGACGAATGAAAAACTGTTTTTT	CASSLAQTNEKLFF
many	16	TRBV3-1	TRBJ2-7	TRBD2	TGTGCCAGCACCGGGACTAGCGGCTCCGCCTCCTACGAGCAGTACTTC	CASTGTSGSASYEQYF
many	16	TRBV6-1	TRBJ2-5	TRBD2	TGTGCCAGCAGTGTTGGGACTAGCGGGGGACAAGAGACCCAGTACTTC	CASSVGTSGGQETQYF
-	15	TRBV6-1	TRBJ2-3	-	TGTGCCAGCAGGATCCGGGGCTCTAGCACAGATACGCAGTATTTT	CASRIRGSSTDTQYF
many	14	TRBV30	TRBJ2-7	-	TGTGCCTGGAGTGACCTAACAGGGAACTACGAGCAGTACTTC	CAWSDLTGNYEQYF
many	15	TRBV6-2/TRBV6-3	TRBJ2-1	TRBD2	TGTGCCAGCAGCACCGGACTAGCGGGGCTCAATGAGCAGTTCTTC	CASSTGLAGLNEQFF
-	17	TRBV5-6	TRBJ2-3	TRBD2	TGTGCCAGCAGCCACTTAAAGGGCGGGAGGGCCCCAGATACGCAGTATTTT	CASSHLKGGRAPDTQYF
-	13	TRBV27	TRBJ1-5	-	TGTGCCAGCAGTTTAGCTATCAATCAGCGCCAGCATTTT	CASSLAINQRQHF
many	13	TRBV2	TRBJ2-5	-	TGTGCCAGCAATGCCGAGGATCAAGAGACCCAGTACTTC	CASNAEDQETQYF
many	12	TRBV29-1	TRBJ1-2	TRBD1	TGCAGCATTAAGACAGGGGGAGGGGGCTACACCTTC	CSIKTGGGGYTF
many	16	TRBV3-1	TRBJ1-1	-	TGTGCCAGCAGCCAAGAGCCGGTTTGGGGGAACACTGAAGCTTTCTTT	CASSQEPVWGNTEAFF
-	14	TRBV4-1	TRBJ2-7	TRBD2	TGCGCCAGCAGCCACCCGGGACTAGCGTTCGAGCAGTACTTC	CASSHPGLAFEQYF
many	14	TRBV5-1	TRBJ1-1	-	TGCGCCAGCAGCTTCGGGGCCTCGAACACTGAAGCTTTCTTT	CASSFGASNTEAFF
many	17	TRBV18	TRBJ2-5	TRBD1	TGTGCCAGCTCACCTTCCTCCGGAGACAGGGGACGAAAGACCCAGTACTTC	CASSPSSGDRGRKTQYF
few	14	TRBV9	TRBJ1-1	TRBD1	TGTGCCAGCAGCGTAGCTGGGACAGGGAGGGCGGCTTTCTTT	CASSVAGTGRAAFF
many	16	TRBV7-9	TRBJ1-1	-	TGTGCCAGCAGCTCTACTTCCAGGGTCTCGGACACTGAAGCTTTCTTT	CASSSTSRVSDTEAFF
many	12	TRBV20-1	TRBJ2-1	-	TGCAGTGCTCCGTCGACGATGACTGAGCAGTTCTTC	CSAPSTMTEQFF
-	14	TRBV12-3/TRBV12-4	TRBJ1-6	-	TGTGCCAGCAGTTTAGCTGGGATTAGGGGTTCCCTCCACTTT	CASSLAGIRGSLHF
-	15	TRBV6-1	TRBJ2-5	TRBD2	TGTGCCAGCACAACCCTAGCGGGAGGCACAGAGACCCAGTACTTC	CASTTLAGGTETQYF
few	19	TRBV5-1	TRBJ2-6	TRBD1	TGCGCCAGCAGCTTGGGTCCGACAGGGGGTACATCTGGGGCCAACGTCCTGACTTTC	CASSLGPTGGTSGANVLTF
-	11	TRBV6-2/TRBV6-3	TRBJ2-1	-	TGTGCCGGCAGTTATGTGGATGAGCAGTTCTTC	CAGSYVDEQFF
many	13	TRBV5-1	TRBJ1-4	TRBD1	TGCGCCAGCAGCGGGACAGTTAATGAAAAACTGTTTTTT	CASSGTVNEKLFF